Sequencing of this T cell receptor beta chain was carried out in a study of monozygotic twins with inflammatory bowel disease (dated by TCRdb to the late 2010s). Describing the broader study: The complete study included approximately 28 monozygotic twin pairs: 19 IBD-discordant Danish pairs and nine German pairs, of which four were IBD-concordant and five were IBD-discordant. Each individual had, on average, about 151 000 unique TCRalpha sequences and 181 000 unique TCRbeta sequences available for analysis. Within discordant pairs, disease-associated traits were sought mainly by comparing IBD patients with their genetically identical healthy co-twins.

From a lookup of the germline V gene (reference sequence), CDR1 and CDR2 are LNHDA and SQIVND. The CDR3 contains 14 residues, cysteine and phenylalanine counted. DNA for this receptor is not on file. A roughly 2.5 ml peripheral blood sample was drawn into PAXgene tubes per donor and stored at -80°C. Without any T cell sorting, total RNA was extracted from whole blood using the PAXgene blood miRNA kit on an automated QIAcube. Peripheral blood from monozygotic twin pairs, either concordant or discordant for inflammatory bowel disease, underwent deep TCRalpha and TCRbeta repertoire profiling that used unique molecular barcoding. For every twin pair, smoking habits were documented, and each individual was categorised as a current, former or never smoker. The study at large found these results: IBD patients had lower TCRbeta repertoire diversity, measured by the inverse Simpson index, than their healthy co-twins. Repertoire similarity did not differ between concordant and discordant twins, which could be due to limited statistical power. Compared with healthy twins, IBD patients had fewer clonotypes in common with other individuals, a difference most pronounced in patients showing signs of disease activity. No single strong signal or clonotype linked to IBD turned up in the results, so the idea that one exists was not supported. The analysis was unable to tell apart different T cell subtypes. Because patients received different immunosuppressive treatments, the repertoires may have picked up extra background noise and variability between individuals.

Libraries were built with 5' RACE. The input for every TCR library was approximately 3,500 ng of total RNA. cDNA was synthesized with SMARTScribe reverse transcriptase in eight separate reactions per sample. During cDNA synthesis, template switching introduced unique molecular identifiers that contained a 6-nucleotide sample barcode. TCRalpha and TCRbeta cDNA was amplified in two nested PCRs of roughly 16 and 10 cycles, and bead purification was carried out after each PCR. Before amplification, the cDNA was treated with uracil DNA-glycosylase and purified using the QIAquick PCR purification kit. The second PCR was the step at which Illumina TruSeq-compatible adapters and sample-specific barcodes were added. TapeStation and Qubit were used to check library quality and concentration, and around 5 ng of each library went into the pool. Sequencing of the pooled libraries was done on an Illumina HiSeq2500 single-index Rapid Run using custom sequencing primers and 2 x 100 bp reads. The study's own analysis went as follows. PCR and sequencing errors were corrected by UMI-based consensus assembly using MiGEC version 1.2.6. MiXCR version 2.1.1 was used to carry out V(D)J alignment, clonotype assembly and CDR3 extraction. To normalise gene usage, clonotype sharing and MAIT/NKT TCR abundance, the analysis used the top 1000, 10 000 and 20 000 clonotypes per sample. After downsampling to 27 000 UMIs, diversity was calculated as the inverse Simpson index using the vegan R package. Statistical testing used paired Mann-Whitney U tests on the discordant twin pairs and applied Benjamini-Hochberg correction for multiple testing. TCRdb reprocessed the reads, so every CDR3 protein sequence counts as one entry and DNA is not shown. These V and J calls are TCRdb output, not the study's own analysis. The sample table includes 300,000 to 400,000 distinct CDR3 sequences. The leading ten clones occupy 2% to 2.5% of the sample.

Comments on this clonotype: Its specific antigen is unknown.

The sequence was obtained from a human donor with ulcerative colitis or Crohn's disease, or a healthy co-twin of an affected twin (not recorded which). The rearrangement joined TRBV19 to TRBJ2-5; TCRdb gives TRBD1 as the D gene, but with no DNA this cannot be confirmed. Material: blood. The CDR3 has the sequence CASSSRGGQETQYF.